These 32 T cell receptor beta chains share one sample of origin, sequenced in a study of T cell responses to AZD1222 COVID-19 vaccine. TCRdb's table, derived via immunoSEQ multiplex PCR, lists solely in-frame clones and lacks some. The sample includes around 130,000 clones, approximately 90% of them seen just once. Sequences were derived from peripheral blood, sampled 28 days after the second AZD1222 dose. The receptors were gathered from an adult who received the AZD1222 COVID-19 vaccine.

The rearrangement links TRBV7-2 to TRBJ2-7; 8 bases agree with TRBD1. V dropped 4 bases and J dropped 5; count of bases not matched to a gene: 7. The CDR3 is made up of 14 amino acids. From germline, CDR1 is SGHTA and CDR2 FQGNSA. The CDR3 spells CASSSSLDRDEQYF. CDR3 bases: TGTGCCAGCAGCTCCTCCCTGGACAGGGACGAGCAGTACTTC.

The chain has TRBV28 and TRBJ1-1; D is ambiguous. The CDR3 consists of 14 residues. Per germline, CDR1 MDHEN and CDR2 SYDVKM. Trimming left V 2 bases short and J 4 bases short, with 11 bases between. The CDR3 sequence: CASSLNWVGTEAFF. CDR3 nucleotide sequence: TGTGCCAGCAGTTTAAATTGGGTCGGCACTGAAGCTTTCTTT.

This rearrangement joins TRBV5-4 to TRBJ2-5; D call uncertain. The DNA end lines up better with TRBJ2-7; the J call may be wrong. Germline lookup yields CDR1 SGHNT and CDR2 YYREEE (reference sequence). The CDR3 has 11 residues. CDR3 region: CASSLSNEQYF. For the CDR3, the DNA is TGTGCCAGCAGCTTGTCCAACGAGCAGTACTTC.

The V call is TRBV3-1 (or the pseudogene TRBV3-2), the J call TRBJ1-2, with 7 positions matching TRBD1. V gave up 1 base and J gave up 2 bases; unmatched junction bases: 1. From germline, CDR1 is LGHDT and CDR2 YNNKEL (reference sequence). CDR3 size: 14 residues. As DNA, the CDR3 is TGTGCCAGCAGCCAAGCGGACAGGAACTATGGCTACACCTTC. Its protein product is CASSQADRNYGYTF.

The CDR3 DNA is TGCGCCAGCAGGCCTAACACAGATACGCAGTATTTT. As protein: CASRPNTDTQYF. This chain uses TRBV5-1 with TRBJ2-3; D gene ambiguous. The CDR3 has 12 residues. Trimming shortened V by 5 bases and J by 2 bases, and 6 bases separated the two germline ends. Germline loops: CDR1 SGHRS, CDR2 YFSETQ.

The gene calls are TRBV5-1 and TRBJ1-2; D gene unclear. The CDR3 has 14 amino acids. V lost 0 bases and J 5 bases, leaving 11 bases between the germline ends. The germline V gene encodes CDR1 SGHRS and CDR2 YFSETQ. The CDR3 reads CASSLGVGGYGYTF. CDR3 DNA: TGCGCCAGCAGCTTGGGAGTAGGTGGGTATGGCTACACCTTC.

This clone was counted a few times. DNA of the CDR3: TGTGCCAGCAGCTTAGGGCACCGAACCTCCTACAATGAGCAGTTCTTC. It codes for CASSLGHRTSYNEQFF. V usage is TRBV11-2 and J usage is TRBJ2-1; unclear D gene. From germline, CDR1 is SGHAT and CDR2 FQNNGV. V shed 1 base and J shed 0 bases, with 10 bases lying between them. The CDR3 is made up of 16 amino acids.

This clone was recorded once. V usage is TRBV4-3 and J usage is TRBJ2-7; perhaps TRBD1 as D (5 bases). The germline V gene has CDR1 LGHNA and CDR2 YSLEER. Trimming removed 0 bases from V and 2 bases from J, with 11 bases in between. The CDR3 extends over 15 amino acids. The CDR3 loop reads CASSQDPQTAYEQYF. DNA for the CDR3: TGCGCCAGCAGCCAAGATCCCCAGACAGCCTACGAGCAGTACTTC.

V and J are TRBV11-2 and TRBJ1-1, with unresolved D. CDR3 size: 17 residues. Trimming left V 5 bases short and J 1 base short, with 20 bases between. Germline V gene sequence: CDR1 SGHAT, CDR2 FQNNGV. The CDR3: CASSKLHGFSGNTEAFF. In DNA form, the CDR3 reads TGTGCCAGCAGCAAGCTTCACGGCTTTTCGGGGAACACTGAAGCTTTCTTT.

The rearrangement links TRBV28 to TRBJ1-5, with 9 bases lining up with TRBD1. The CDR3 is 13 residues long. J lost 6 bases, V lost 6 bases, and 3 bases had no gene match. CDR1 and CDR2 (germline): MDHEN, SYDVKM. CDR3 amino acids: CASRGQGGQPQHF. The DNA for the CDR3 is TGTGCCAGCAGGGGACAGGGAGGTCAGCCCCAGCATTTT.

The rearrangement joins TRBV9 to TRBJ2-7; D not certain. Germline assignment: CDR1 SGDLS and CDR2 YYNGEE. The CDR3 is 14 amino acids. The V gene lost 0 bases and the J gene lost 3 bases, with 10 bases spanning the gap. CDR3 region: CASSVDPGSYEQYF. CDR3 nucleotides: TGTGCCAGCAGCGTAGACCCCGGAAGCTACGAGCAGTACTTC.

J is TRBJ2-6 and V is TRBV9; D not resolved. Germline V gene data show CDR1 as SGDLS and CDR2 as YYNGEE. V was shortened by 0 bases and J by 2 bases, with 6 bases between the two germline ends. This CDR3 spans 15 amino acids. CDR3 sequence reads: CASSVVLAGANVLTF. CDR3 DNA sequence: TGTGCCAGCAGCGTAGTGCTGGCTGGGGCCAACGTCCTGACTTTC.

This rearrangement joins TRBV20-1 to TRBJ2-3, with D perhaps matching TRBD2 (6 bases). Germline V gives CDR1 DFQATT, CDR2 SNEGSKA (reference sequence). The CDR3 spans 16 residues. V lost 4 bases, J lost 1 base, and 18 bases lay in between. The CDR3 sequence: CSAIDPGASGTDTQYF. The CDR3 bases are TGCAGTGCTATTGACCCCGGGGCTAGCGGCACAGATACGCAGTATTTT.

The genes are TRBV2 and TRBJ2-2; D unclear. The germline V and J ends were trimmed by 6 bases and 8 bases, with 10 bases remaining between them. Germline assignment: CDR1 SNHLY and CDR2 FYNNEI. This CDR3 is built from 12 residues. CDR3 in DNA: TGTGCCAGCAGGGGGTTTTGGGGGGAGCTGTTTTTT. It specifies CASRGFWGELFF.

This clone has a handful of counts. This chain connects TRBV28 to TRBJ1-5, with TRBD1 matching 8 bases. The CDR3 loop spans 16 amino acids. The germline V gene encodes CDR1 MDHEN and CDR2 SYDVKM. Trimming removed 3 bases from V and 2 bases from J; junction bases left unmatched: 6. The CDR3 nucleotides are TGTGCCAGCAGTTTTTACCAGGGGGCGGGCAATCAGCCCCAGCATTTT. Protein: CASSFYQGAGNQPQHF.

The sample holds a few counts of this clone. The V gene is TRBV20-1, the J gene TRBJ2-7; D perhaps matches TRBD2 (5 bases). The length of the CDR3 is 11 residues. CDR1 and CDR2 (germline): DFQATT, SNEGSKA (reference sequence). V was shortened by 6 bases and J by 7 bases, with 13 bases between the two germline ends. The CDR3, as DNA: TGCAGTGCCCATGACGGCGGGGAGCAGTACTTC. This gives the protein CSAHDGGEQYF.

This sequence joins TRBV28 and TRBJ2-4; 9 bases fit TRBD1. The CDR3 extends over 15 amino acids. CDR1 and CDR2 from the germline V gene are MDHEN and SYDVKM. With 6 bases clipped from V and 9 bases from J, the junction kept 12 bases outside the gene matches. CDR3 nucleotide sequence: TGTGCCAGCAGGCGACCGGGACAGGGAGGTAGCATTCAGTACTTC. The encoded protein is CASRRPGQGGSIQYF. The full variable domain, rest sourced from reference TRBV28 and TRBJ2-4, is DVKVTQSSRYLVKRTGEKVFLECVQDMDHENMFWYRQDPGLGLRLIYFSYDVKMKEKGDIPEGYSVSREKKERFSLILESASTNQTSMYLCASRRPGQGGSIQYFGAGTRLSVL.

The chain carries TRBV6-1 and TRBJ2-1; 9 nucleotides line up with TRBD2. Germline V CDR1 and CDR2: MNHNS, SASEGT. The trim removed 2 bases at V and 0 bases at J, leaving 5 bases unmatched. The CDR3 spans 17 residues. CDR3 region: CASSERSGGSSYNEQFF. The CDR3 region has the DNA TGTGCCAGCAGTGAACGAAGCGGGGGGTCCTCCTACAATGAGCAGTTCTTC.

This chain connects TRBV7-6 to TRBJ2-6; no clear D. The V gene lost 4 bases and the J gene lost 0 bases, with 7 bases spanning the gap. CDR1 is SGHVS, CDR2 FNYEAQ, per germline. CDR3 length: 15 amino acids. CDR3 protein: CASSSDVSGANVLTF. DNA for the CDR3: TGTGCCAGCAGCTCGGACGTCTCTGGGGCCAACGTCCTGACTTTC.

The chain is built from TRBV5-1 and TRBJ1-2; D remains unclear. This CDR3 has 14 amino acids. CDR1 is SGHRS, CDR2 YFSETQ, per germline. The V gene lost 3 bases and the J gene lost 5 bases, with 14 bases spanning the gap. CDR3 loop: CASSSGNGLYGYTF. In nucleotides, the CDR3 is TGCGCCAGCAGCTCGGGAAACGGATTATATGGCTACACCTTC.

The chain carries TRBV27 and TRBJ1-4; TRBD1 might be the D (6 bases). The CDR3 totals 16 residues. The germline CDR1 and CDR2 sequences are MNHEY and SMNVEV (reference sequence). Trimming shortened V by 6 bases and J by 3 bases, and 17 bases separated the two germline ends. As DNA, the CDR3 is TGTGCCAGCAGGCAGAGGGGGGGGGCGTCTAATGAAAAACTGTTTTTT. It translates to CASRQRGGASNEKLFF.

The chain carries TRBV28 and TRBJ2-3; TRBD2 matches 7 bases. Germline loops: CDR1 MDHEN, CDR2 SYDVKM. The CDR3 sequence is 14 residues long. The V gene end was trimmed by 5 bases and the J gene end by 3 bases; junction bases not matched to a gene: 5. CDR3 coding DNA: TGTGCCAGCAGTGGGACTAAGAGGACAGATACGCAGTATTTT. Translated: CASSGTKRTDTQYF.

V is TRBV27 and J is TRBJ2-1; a possible D gene is TRBD2 (6 bases). Looked up from germline, CDR1 is MNHEY and CDR2 is SMNVEV (reference sequence). The CDR3 totals 15 residues. With 3 bases removed from V and 0 bases from J, the gap between germline ends came to 9 bases. The CDR3 is CASSLEGRSYNEQFF. The CDR3 DNA sequence: TGTGCCAGCAGTTTGGAGGGGCGCTCCTACAATGAGCAGTTCTTC.

V gene TRBV28 combines with J gene TRBJ2-6; D gene ambiguous. The V gene's germline CDR1 is MDHEN and CDR2 SYDVKM. Trimming cost V 1 base and J 8 bases, with 18 bases left between them. The CDR3 extends over 17 amino acids. CDR3: CASSLYLAQVVSNVLTF. Written as DNA, the CDR3 is TGTGCCAGCAGTTTATATTTGGCGCAGGTGGTGTCCAACGTCCTGACTTTC.

The chain uses TRBV6-1 and TRBJ1-2; possibly TRBD1 for D (5 bases). CDR3 length: 15 amino acids. V lost 2 bases, J lost 4 bases, and 14 bases lay in between. The germline V gene has CDR1 MNHNS and CDR2 SASEGT. The CDR3 sequence is CASSESGTEGYGYTF. DNA of the CDR3: TGTGCCAGCAGTGAATCCGGGACGGAAGGCTATGGCTACACCTTC.

The chain links TRBV19 to TRBJ2-7; 8 bases align to TRBD1. After removal of 5 bases from V and 4 bases from J, the junction contained 4 bases not matched to a gene. The CDR3 sequence is 13 residues long. CDR1 LNHDA and CDR2 SQIVND come from the germline V gene (reference sequence). The CDR3 sequence: CASSAQGAYEQYF. CDR3 nucleotide sequence: TGTGCCAGTAGTGCTCAGGGGGCATACGAGCAGTACTTC.

The chain carries TRBV11-2 and TRBJ2-3, with D hard to call. Germline CDR1 and CDR2: SGHAT and FQNNGV. Trimming cost V 2 bases and J 3 bases, with 6 bases left between them. The CDR3 sequence is 13 residues long. The CDR3 reads CASSLKETDTQYF. In nucleotides, the CDR3 is TGTGCCAGCAGCTTAAAGGAGACAGATACGCAGTATTTT.

The chain links TRBV6-5 to TRBJ1-4; 10 bases map to TRBD1. Unmatched junction bases numbered 11, after V lost 6 bases and J lost 10 bases. Germline values: CDR1 MNHEY, CDR2 SVGAGI. This CDR3 is built from 15 residues. CDR3 DNA sequence: TGTGCCAGCAGACGAGGGACAGGGGATACAGGAAAACTGTTTTTT. Its protein is CASRRGTGDTGKLFF.

J is TRBJ2-5 and V is TRBV5-1, with D tentatively TRBD1 or TRBD2 (5 bases each). This CDR3 is built from 13 residues. V was clipped by 4 bases and J by 4 bases, with 11 bases between them. Germline V gives CDR1 SGHRS, CDR2 YFSETQ. CDR3 nucleotides: TGCGCCAGCAGCCCAGGGACGATAGAGACCCAGTACTTC. Translation gives CASSPGTIETQYF.

The rearrangement uses TRBV6-1 and TRBJ2-7; 7 nucleotides align to TRBD1. In germline, CDR1 is MNHNS, CDR2 SASEGT. There are 15 residues in the CDR3. V lost 2 bases to trimming and J lost 1 base; unmatched junction nucleotides: 5. The CDR3 here is CASSEIGGQSYEQYF. In DNA form, the CDR3 reads TGTGCCAGCAGTGAAATAGGGGGCCAATCCTACGAGCAGTACTTC.

The J gene is TRBJ1-2, the V gene TRBV11-2, with 9 bases identical to TRBD1. Germline CDR1 SGHAT, CDR2 FQNNGV. CDR3 size: 16 residues. The V segment lost 4 bases and the J segment 6 bases; nucleotides outside the gene matches: 12. The CDR3 loop reads CASSSVQGALTNGYTF. The DNA for the CDR3 is TGTGCCAGCAGCTCAGTACAGGGGGCACTAACTAATGGCTACACCTTC.

This clone was picked up one time. V gene TRBV11-2 combines with J gene TRBJ2-4; D ambiguous. CDR3 size: 13 residues. V was clipped by 1 base and J by 6 bases, with 7 bases between them. Germline loops: CDR1 SGHAT, CDR2 FQNNGV. As DNA, the CDR3 is TGTGCCAGCAGCTTAGTGACTGGAAACATTCAGTACTTC. Protein sequence: CASSLVTGNIQYF.